These T cell receptor beta chains were read from a single sample in a study of CD8 T cells in ankylosing spondylitis. TCRdb re-analysed the 5' RACE reads in MiXCR, keeping a single row per CDR3 protein. The table includes about 460,000 distinct CDR3 sequences, approximately 5.3% detected once. The sample taken for sequencing was blood, either unsorted or a sorted T cell fraction (not recorded which). These receptors originate from a male donor with ankylosing spondylitis. CDR3s leave out the opening cysteine and the closing phenylalanine or tryptophan.

TRBJ1-5	TRBV15	ATSTDLQPQH
TRBJ2-3	TRBV7-3	ASSDGIRDTQY
TRBJ1-2	TRBV5-1	ASSQDIANYGYT
TRBJ2-5	TRBV20-1	SARDRIGRETQY
TRBJ1-4	TRBV7-9	ASSPLQGPNEKLF
TRBJ1-1	TRBV27	ASSSIDISKAF
TRBJ2-3	TRBV5-1	ASSLASNHITDTQY
TRBJ2-1	TRBV6-2/TRBV6-3	ASTPSGWNEQF
TRBJ2-3	TRBV11-1	ASSLGVNTLTDTQY
TRBJ2-1	TRBV10-3	AISDGRRDEQF
TRBJ2-7	TRBV29-1	SAEGTDTYEQY
TRBJ1-5	TRBV27	ASSLSPGKGGNQPQH
TRBJ1-3	TRBV5-1	ASSIGLGNTIY
TRBJ1-6	TRBV6-2/TRBV6-3	ASRPGTVDSPLH
TRBJ2-1	TRBV11-1	ANGGAGQGSSSYNEQF
TRBJ2-7	TRBV29-1	SVGRAGEQY
TRBJ2-3	TRBV7-6	ASSLASSGTSTDTQY
TRBJ2-2	TRBV12-3/TRBV12-4	ASSPQGPGELF
TRBJ1-2	TRBV12-3/TRBV12-4	ASSLVRGRIGYT
TRBJ1-1	TRBV11-2	ASSQQSAEAF
TRBJ2-1	TRBV20-1	STGQGTYNEQF
TRBJ1-1	TRBV12-3/TRBV12-4	ASSRDLGYGPSEAF